These 13 T cell receptor beta chains were all obtained from the same sample, sequenced in a study of cytomegalovirus exposure and HLA in healthy donors. Primers: 60 Vbeta forward and 13 Jbeta reverse. Method: immunoSEQ multiplex PCR; TCRdb's copy keeps in-frame clones and lacks some. In the table there are more than 150,000 clones, 82% of which are singletons. The material sequenced was PBMCs. These receptors all come from a man aged 35 to 55 in good health and CMV-seronegative.

The chain combines TRBV6-5 with TRBJ2-4, with 9 bases aligning to TRBD1. Germline CDR1 MNHEY, CDR2 SVGAGI. With 5 bases clipped from V and 15 bases from J, the junction kept 8 bases outside the gene matches. This CDR3 has 12 amino acids. DNA of the CDR3: TGTGCCAGCAGTACTCAGGGACAGGGTCTGTACTTC. This encodes CASSTQGQGLYF.

V is TRBV5-4 and J is TRBJ1-2; TRBD1 might be the D (6 bases). Per the germline V gene, CDR1 is SGHNT and CDR2 is YYREEE (reference sequence). V was cut by 0 bases and J by 9 bases, with 9 bases left in between. The CDR3 loop spans 12 amino acids. The CDR3 sequence is CASSLGRDSYTF. The CDR3 DNA sequence: TGTGCCAGCAGCTTGGGACGGGACAGCTACACCTTC.

This clone was observed a single time. The gene calls are TRBV7-2 and TRBJ1-2; TRBD1 matches at 7 bases. Germline CDR1 reads SGHTA; CDR2 reads FQGNSA. This CDR3 has 12 amino acids. The junction had 5 bases not matched to a gene; V was cut back by 5 bases and J by 8 bases. The CDR3 sequence: CASSQSGGGYTF. The CDR3 nucleotides read TGTGCCAGCAGCCAGTCAGGGGGAGGCTACACCTTC.

This clone was picked up one time. This chain joins TRBV5-1 and TRBJ1-1; TRBD1 is a possible D gene (5 bases). The CDR3 length is 15 residues. CDR1 SGHRS and CDR2 YFSETQ come from the germline V gene. V lost 0 bases, J lost 1 base, and 10 bases lay in between. The DNA for the CDR3 is TGCGCCAGCAGCTTGGTCGCCAGGGAGAACACTGAAGCTTTCTTT. This translates into CASSLVARENTEAFF.

The chain uses TRBV4-1 and TRBJ1-1, with 9 bases fitting TRBD1. The CDR3 contains 15 residues. V shed 3 bases, J shed 1 base, and the junction held 3 bases outside the gene matches. The germline V gene has CDR1 MGHRA and CDR2 YSYEKL. CDR3 DNA: TGCGCCAGCAGCCATTTGGACAGGGGGAACACTGAAGCTTTCTTT. Residues: CASSHLDRGNTEAFF.

This chain links TRBV11-3 with TRBJ1-1; possibly TRBD1 for D (5 bases). V lost 1 base and J lost 1, with 10 bases in between. The CDR3 runs 15 residues. Germline-derived CDR1 and CDR2 are SGHNT and YENEEA. The CDR3 spells CASSLAQTGNTEAFF. DNA for the CDR3: TGTGCCAGCAGCTTAGCCCAAACAGGGAACACTGAAGCTTTCTTT. The full variable domain, with the rest looked up from reference TRBV11-3 and TRBJ1-1, is EAGVVQSPRYKIIEKKQPVAFWCNPISGHNTLYWYLQNLGQGPELLIRYENEEAVDDSQLPKDRFSAERLKGVDSTLKIQPAELGDSAVYLCASSLAQTGNTEAFFGQGTRLTVV.

The chain couples TRBV29-1 to TRBJ2-4; D may be TRBD1 (5 bases). The CDR3 has 12 amino acids. Germline CDR1 reads SQVTM; CDR2 reads ANQGSEA. Trimming removed 6 bases from V and 7 bases from J, with 13 bases in between. For the CDR3, the DNA is TGCAGCGTAGTCGAGGACACCAACATTCAGTACTTC. Amino acids: CSVVEDTNIQYF.

This clone turned up a few times. The CDR3 nucleotides are TGCAGCGTTGCGGAGGTTAACATGAACACTGAAGCTTTCTTT. It codes for CSVAEVNMNTEAFF. The chain has TRBV29-1 and TRBJ1-1; no definite D call. CDR1 SQVTM and CDR2 ANQGSEA come from the germline V gene. V was trimmed by 4 bases and J by 0 bases, leaving 12 bases between them. The CDR3 is made up of 14 amino acids.

The chain recombines TRBV18 with TRBJ2-1, with D perhaps TRBD2 (6 bases). V lost 2 bases and J 0 bases, leaving 8 bases between the germline ends. The CDR3 has 15 residues. CDR1 and CDR2 (germline): KGHSH, LQKENI. In nucleotides, the CDR3 is TGTGCCAGCTCACCAGGCGGGGCCTCCTACAATGAGCAGTTCTTC. Protein sequence: CASSPGGASYNEQFF. The full variable domain, rest sourced from reference TRBV18 and TRBJ2-1, is NAGVMQNPRHLVRRRGQEARLRCSPMKGHSHVYWYRQLPEEGLKFMVYLQKENIIDESGMPKERFSAEFPKEGPSILRIQQVVRGDSAAYFCASSPGGASYNEQFFGPGTRLTVL.

V gene TRBV7-9 combines with J gene TRBJ2-7; 10 positions agree with TRBD2. The V segment lost 1 base and the J segment 4 bases; nucleotides outside the gene matches: 1. The V gene's germline CDR1 is SEHNR and CDR2 FQNEAQ (reference sequence). This CDR3 contains 14 residues. CDR3 bases: TGTGCCAGCAGCTTAGGTAGCGGGGGGTACGAGCAGTACTTC. As protein: CASSLGSGGYEQYF.

V is TRBV28 and J is TRBJ1-1; D is perhaps TRBD1 (6 bases). CDR1 is MDHEN and CDR2 is SYDVKM in the germline V gene. The V end was cut by 6 bases, the J end by 0 bases, with 11 bases between. The CDR3 contains 14 residues. The CDR3 here is CASSSGALNTEAFF. DNA for the CDR3: TGTGCCAGCAGCTCAGGGGCGCTGAACACTGAAGCTTTCTTT.

The gene calls are TRBV15 and TRBJ1-5, with D perhaps matching TRBD1 (5 bases). Germline assignment: CDR1 LNHNV and CDR2 YYDKDF (reference sequence). V lost 0 bases to trimming and J lost 1 base, with 7 bases between them. The CDR3 length is 15 residues. The CDR3 spells CATSRDRGSNQPQHF. The CDR3 coding sequence is TGTGCCACCAGCAGAGATCGGGGGAGCAATCAGCCCCAGCATTTT.

The chain couples TRBV12-5 to TRBJ2-1, with a tentative D call TRBD2 (5 bases). Trimming pared 4 bases from V and 0 bases from J, leaving 13 bases between. Looked up from germline, CDR1 is LGHNT and CDR2 is FRNRAP. There are 16 residues in the CDR3. The CDR3 bases are TGTGCTAGTGGTTCGACAACAGCGGCCTCCTACAATGAGCAGTTCTTC. This translates into CASGSTTAASYNEQFF.